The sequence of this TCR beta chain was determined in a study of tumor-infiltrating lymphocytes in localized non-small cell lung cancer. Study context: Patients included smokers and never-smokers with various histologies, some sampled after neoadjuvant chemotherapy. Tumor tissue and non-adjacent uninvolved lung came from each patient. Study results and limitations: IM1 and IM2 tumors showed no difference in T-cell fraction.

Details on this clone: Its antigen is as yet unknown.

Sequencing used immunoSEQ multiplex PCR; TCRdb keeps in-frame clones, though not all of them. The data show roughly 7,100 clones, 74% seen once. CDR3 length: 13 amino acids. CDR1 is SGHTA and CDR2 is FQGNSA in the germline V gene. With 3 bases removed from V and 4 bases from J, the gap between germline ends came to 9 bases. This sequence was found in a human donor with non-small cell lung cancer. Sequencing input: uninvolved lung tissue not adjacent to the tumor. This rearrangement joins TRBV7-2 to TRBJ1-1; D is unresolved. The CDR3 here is CASSFAKFTEAFF. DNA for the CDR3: TGTGCCAGCAGCTTCGCTAAATTCACTGAAGCTTTCTTT.